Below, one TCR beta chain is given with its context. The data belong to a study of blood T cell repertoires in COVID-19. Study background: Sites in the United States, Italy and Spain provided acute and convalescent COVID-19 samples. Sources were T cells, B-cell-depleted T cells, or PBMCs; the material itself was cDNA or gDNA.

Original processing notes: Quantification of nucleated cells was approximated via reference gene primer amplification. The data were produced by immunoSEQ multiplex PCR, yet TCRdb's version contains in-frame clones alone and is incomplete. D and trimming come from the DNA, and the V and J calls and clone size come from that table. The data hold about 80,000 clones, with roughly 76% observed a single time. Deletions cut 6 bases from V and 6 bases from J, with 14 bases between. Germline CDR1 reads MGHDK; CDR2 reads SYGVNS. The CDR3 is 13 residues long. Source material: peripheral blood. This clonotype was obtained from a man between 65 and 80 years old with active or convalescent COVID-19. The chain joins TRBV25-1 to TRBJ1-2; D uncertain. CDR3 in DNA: TGTGCCAGCAGCCAAGTGGCACGAAATGGCTACACCTTC. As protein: CASSQVARNGYTF.